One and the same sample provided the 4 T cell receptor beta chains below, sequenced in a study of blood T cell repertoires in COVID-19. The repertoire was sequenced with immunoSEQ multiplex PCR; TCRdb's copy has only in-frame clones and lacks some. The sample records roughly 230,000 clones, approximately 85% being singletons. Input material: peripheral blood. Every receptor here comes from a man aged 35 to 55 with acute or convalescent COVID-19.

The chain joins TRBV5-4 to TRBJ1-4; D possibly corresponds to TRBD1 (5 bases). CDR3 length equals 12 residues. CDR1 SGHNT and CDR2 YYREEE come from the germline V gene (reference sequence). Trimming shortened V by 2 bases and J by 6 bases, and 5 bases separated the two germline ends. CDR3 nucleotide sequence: TGTGCCAGCAGCTTCAGGGATGAAAAACTGTTTTTT. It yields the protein CASSFRDEKLFF. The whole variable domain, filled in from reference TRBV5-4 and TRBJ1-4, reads ETGVTQSPTHLIKTRGQQVTLRCSSQSGHNTVSWYQQALGQGPQFIFQYYREEENGRGNFPPRFSGLQFPNYSSELNVNALELDDSALYLCASSFRDEKLFFGSGTQLSVL.

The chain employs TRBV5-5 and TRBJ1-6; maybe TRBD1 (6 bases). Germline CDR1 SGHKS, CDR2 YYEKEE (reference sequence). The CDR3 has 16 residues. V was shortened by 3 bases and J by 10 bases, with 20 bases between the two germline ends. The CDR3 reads CASSSEPTGKGSPLHF. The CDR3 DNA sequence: TGTGCCAGCAGCTCCGAACCGACAGGCAAGGGGTCACCCCTCCACTTT.

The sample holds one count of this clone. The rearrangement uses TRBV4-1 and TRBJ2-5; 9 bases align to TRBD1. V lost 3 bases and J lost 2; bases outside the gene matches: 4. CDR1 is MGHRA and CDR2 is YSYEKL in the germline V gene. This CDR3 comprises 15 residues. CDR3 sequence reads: CASSQTGTGQETQYF. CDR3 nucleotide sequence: TGCGCCAGCAGCCAGACAGGGACAGGGCAAGAGACCCAGTACTTC.

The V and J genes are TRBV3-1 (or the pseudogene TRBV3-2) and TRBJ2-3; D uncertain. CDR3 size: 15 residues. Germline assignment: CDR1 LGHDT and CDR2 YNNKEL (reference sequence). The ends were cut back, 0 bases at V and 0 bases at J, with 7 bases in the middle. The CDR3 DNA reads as TGTGCCAGCAGCCAAGAGCGAACTAGCACAGATACGCAGTATTTT. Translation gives CASSQERTSTDTQYF.